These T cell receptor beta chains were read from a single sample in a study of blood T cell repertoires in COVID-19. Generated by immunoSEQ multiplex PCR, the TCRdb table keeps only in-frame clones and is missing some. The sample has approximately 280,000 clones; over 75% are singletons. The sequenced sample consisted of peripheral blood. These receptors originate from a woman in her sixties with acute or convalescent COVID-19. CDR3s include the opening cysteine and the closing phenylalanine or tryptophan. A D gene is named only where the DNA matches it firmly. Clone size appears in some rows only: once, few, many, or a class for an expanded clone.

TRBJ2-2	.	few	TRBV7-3	CASSLTPRAGELFF	TGTGCCAGCAGCTTAACACCCCGGGCCGGGGAGCTGTTTTTT
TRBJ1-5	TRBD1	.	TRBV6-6	CASSPTGGSNQPQHF	TGTGCCAGCAGCCCTACAGGGGGTAGCAATCAGCCCCAGCATTTT
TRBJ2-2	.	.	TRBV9	CASSVDLENTGELFF	TGTGCCAGCAGCGTAGACCTAGAGAACACCGGGGAGCTGTTTTTT
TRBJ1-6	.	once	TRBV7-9	CASSLQRGGNSPLHF	TGTGCCAGCAGCTTACAGCGGGGCGGGAATTCACCCCTCCACTTT
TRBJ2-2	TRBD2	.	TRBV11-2	CASSLKSGGPGELFF	TGTGCCAGCAGCTTAAAGTCGGGAGGGCCCGGGGAGCTGTTTTTT
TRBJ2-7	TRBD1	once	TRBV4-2	CASGGTGLSNEQYF	TGTGCCAGCGGTGGGACAGGGCTTAGTAACGAGCAGTACTTC
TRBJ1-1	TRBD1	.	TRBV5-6	CASRRSTGGSEAFF	TGTGCCAGCAGGAGATCGACAGGGGGCTCTGAAGCTTTCTTT
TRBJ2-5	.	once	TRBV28	CASSIQNPGGTQYF	TGTGCCAGCAGTATCCAGAACCCCGGCGGGACCCAGTACTTC
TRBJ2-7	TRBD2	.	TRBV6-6	CASSPLGTSGYEQYF	TGTGCCAGCAGTCCCCTCGGGACTAGCGGCTACGAGCAGTACTTC
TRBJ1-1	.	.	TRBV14	CASSQRGIGTEAFF	TGTGCCAGCAGCCAACGAGGGATAGGAACTGAAGCTTTCTTT
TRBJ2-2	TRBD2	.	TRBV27	CASSSPGLAGGAGELFF	TGTGCCAGCAGTTCTCCGGGACTAGCGGGGGGAGCCGGGGAGCTGTTTTTT
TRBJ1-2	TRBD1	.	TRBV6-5	CASSFDRASGYTF	TGTGCCAGCAGTTTCGACAGGGCTAGTGGCTACACCTTC
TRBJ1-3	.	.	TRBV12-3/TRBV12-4	CASSLLPGNTIYF	TGTGCCAGCAGTCTATTGCCCGGAAACACCATATATTTT
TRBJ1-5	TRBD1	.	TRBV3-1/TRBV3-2	CASSPNAGQAYNQPQHF	TGTGCCAGCAGCCCGAACGCGGGACAGGCATACAATCAGCCCCAGCATTTT
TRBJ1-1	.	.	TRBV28	CASSGTGHTEAFF	TGTGCCAGCAGTGGGACTGGGCACACTGAAGCTTTCTTT
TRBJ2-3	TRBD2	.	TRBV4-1	CAISGESTDTQYF	TGCGCCATTAGCGGGGAGAGCACAGATACGCAGTATTTT
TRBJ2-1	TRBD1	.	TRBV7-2	CASSPDRGSYNEQFF	TGTGCCAGCAGCCCAGACAGGGGTTCCTACAATGAGCAGTTCTTC
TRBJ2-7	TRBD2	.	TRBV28	CASIREGPYEQYF	TGTGCCAGCATACGGGAGGGTCCATACGAGCAGTACTTC
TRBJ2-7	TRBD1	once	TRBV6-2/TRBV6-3	CASSTGGYEQYF	TGTGCCAGCAGCACAGGGGGCTACGAGCAGTACTTC
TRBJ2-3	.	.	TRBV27	CASSLYRGAGTDTQYF	TGTGCCAGCAGTTTATACCGGGGGGCCGGCACAGATACGCAGTATTTT
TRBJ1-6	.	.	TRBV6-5	CASSYSGQEYSPLHF	TGTGCCAGCAGTTACTCGGGGCAGGAATATTCACCCCTCCACTTT
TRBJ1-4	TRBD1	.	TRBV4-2	CASSPGQGILTNEKLFF	TGTGCCAGCAGTCCGGGACAGGGGATTTTAACTAATGAAAAACTGTTTTTT
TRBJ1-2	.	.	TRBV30	CAWSLLPGPYGYTF	TGTGCCTGGAGTCTCTTACCAGGGCCCTATGGCTACACCTTC
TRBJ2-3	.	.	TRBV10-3	CAGRDSASTDTQYF	TGTGCCGGCCGGGACTCGGCTAGCACAGATACGCAGTATTTT
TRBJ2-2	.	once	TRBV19	CASSQGTGELFF	TGTGCCAGTAGTCAGGGCACCGGGGAGCTGTTTTTT
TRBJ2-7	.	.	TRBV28	CASSPPGVQYF	TGTGCCAGCAGCCCTCCGGGTGTGCAGTACTTC
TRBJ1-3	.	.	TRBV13	CASSLGLGGSGNTIYF	TGTGCCAGCAGCTTAGGCCTGGGAGGGTCCGGAAACACCATATATTTT
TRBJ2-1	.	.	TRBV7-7	CASSLESGFYNEQFF	TGTGCCAGCAGCTTAGAATCAGGGTTCTACAATGAGCAGTTCTTC
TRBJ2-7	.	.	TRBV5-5	CASSPGVGGGSYEQYF	TGTGCCAGCAGCCCGGGGGTAGGAGGAGGGTCCTACGAGCAGTACTTC
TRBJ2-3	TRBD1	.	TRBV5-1	CASSLGQGAADTQYF	TGCGCCAGCAGCTTGGGGCAGGGGGCCGCAGATACGCAGTATTTT
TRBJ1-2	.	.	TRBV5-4	CASSLGAGPSGYTF	TGTGCCAGCAGCTTGGGAGCTGGGCCCTCTGGCTACACCTTC
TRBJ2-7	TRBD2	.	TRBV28	CASSPSGLAGELGEQYF	TGTGCCAGCAGTCCATCGGGGCTAGCGGGAGAACTGGGAGAGCAGTACTTC
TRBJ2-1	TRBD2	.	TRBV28	CASSFSLAGPHNEQFF	TGTGCCAGCAGTTTCTCGCTAGCGGGACCGCATAATGAGCAGTTCTTC
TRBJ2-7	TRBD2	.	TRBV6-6	CATRSGRAGEQYF	TGTGCCACCCGAAGCGGGAGGGCCGGCGAGCAGTACTTC
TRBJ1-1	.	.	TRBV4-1	CASSLSRGGLTEAFF	TGCGCCAGCAGCCTAAGCCGCGGGGGCCTAACTGAAGCTTTCTTT